The source of this TCR beta chain is a study of T cell clusters in autoimmune cytopenias. Study-level points and caveats: TRB repertoire shifts in secondary cytopenia and chronic lymphocytic leukemia mostly reflected lymphoma, not autoimmunity.

Points on this clonotype: Its antigen is undetermined.

TRB was amplified by touch-down multiplex PCR, primer pools A and B combined. Reprocessing the multiplex PCR reads, TCRdb reports a single entry for every CDR3 protein and omits DNA. The sample has about 15,000 distinct CDR3 sequences, and its top ten clones hold 3% to 4%. CDR1 is SGHVS and CDR2 is FNYEAQ in the germline V gene. The CDR3 has 16 residues. Each sample's input was 250 to 300 ng genomic DNA, 40,000 or so genome equivalents. These same data were also listed under a study on T cell repertoires in aging, cancer and after chemotherapy. From that paper: The full dataset contained several million TCR reads.

The chain combines TRBV7-6 with TRBJ2-3; TCRdb designates TRBD2, a call that cannot be tested without DNA. Sequencing was performed on peripheral blood. The TCR comes from a human donor in good health. CDR3 sequence: CASSLRGGRATDTQYF.